This TCR beta chain is drawn from a study of T cells in narcolepsy. Study details: Healthy controls were enrolled alongside patients with narcolepsy type 1 or type 2. Study-wide findings and caveats: No autoreactive T cell clone sequences appeared in some memory CD4+ repertoires. Autoreactive HCRT-specific and TRIB2-specific clonotypes were marked in same-patient CSF-versus-blood CD4+ comparisons. Healthy controls reportedly lacked the autoreactive clonotypes serially found in patients' blood.

Sequenced by immunoSEQ multiplex PCR; TCRdb stores in-frame clones only, minus some. Of 25,000 to 30,000 clones listed, about four fifths are singletons. On this clone: Its antigen is currently unknown.

Germline V gene data show CDR1 as LNHDA and CDR2 as SQIVND (reference sequence). The V segment lost 4 bases and the J segment 2 bases; nucleotides outside the gene matches: 4. CDR3 length: 15 amino acids. Sequencing was carried out using memory (CD45RA-) CD4+ T cells from blood. This chain links TRBV19 with TRBJ2-3, with 9 bases that match TRBD2. The receptor comes from a human donor in good health. In DNA form, the CDR3 reads TGTGCCAGTAGTAGACTAGCGGTGTTCACAGATACGCAGTATTTT. Amino acids: CASSRLAVFTDTQYF.